The text below deals with one T cell receptor beta chain. Its antigen is unknown. Researchers used the Oncomine TCR Beta short-read assay to sequence DNA from cultured CD4+ T cells. Extraction of genomic DNA was performed on cultured CD4+ T cells. TCRdb analysed the PCR reads with MiXCR anew, one entry per CDR3 protein. Of about 18,000 distinct CDR3 sequences in the sample, approximately 50% were seen once. This entry belongs to a study of vaccination and CD4 T cells after COVID-19. V was clipped by 5 bases and J by 3 bases; unmatched bases: 17. Germline CDR1 and CDR2: LNHDA and SQIVND (reference sequence). The CDR3 is 19 residues long. As to time point: late sampling 161 to 241 days after vaccination in a few convalescent patients. Documented treatment: approximately nine-day PBMC culture with coronavirus spike peptide pools or control peptides (ViraFEST assay).

This receptor was obtained from a human donor who had recovered from COVID-19. The V gene is TRBV19, the J gene TRBJ1-5; 9 bases align to TRBD1. The sample here was CD4+ T cells from blood, cultured in vitro, taken about 7 months after SARS-CoV-2 vaccination. The CDR3 reads CASSAHRDRALGDNQPQHF. The CDR3 DNA reads as TGTGCCAGTAGTGCCCACCGGGACAGGGCGTTGGGCGACAATCAGCCCCAGCATTTT.